Below are 24 T cell receptor beta chains sequenced from a single sample in a study of T cells in Graves' hyperthyroidism and ophthalmopathy. Amplification of TCR beta CDR3 regions used RNA as the template. First-round RT-PCR with HTBI primers amplified the TCR CDR3 region. A single record per CDR3 protein comes from TCRdb applying MiXCR to the multiplex PCR reads. This repertoire shows approximately 320,000 distinct CDR3 sequences, 16% found once; its top ten account for around 34%. What was sequenced was blood. The receptors originated from a man between 25 and 39 years old with Graves' hyperthyroidism.

In its sample, this clonotype was seen many times. The J gene is TRBJ2-1, the V gene TRBV6-1; D gene uncertain. Deletions cut 7 bases from V and 9 bases from J, with 16 bases between. The CDR3 loop spans 13 amino acids. Germline CDR1 and CDR2: MNHNS and SASEGT. In DNA, the CDR3 is TGTGCCAGCAACCCCCGGCGCCTCGGTGAGCAGTTCTTC. This translates into CASNPRRLGEQFF.

This clonotype showed up just a few times. This chain connects TRBV24-1 to TRBJ2-7; weak D call: TRBD2 (7 bases). Trimming removed 5 bases at V and 7 bases at J, with 14 bases between. This CDR3 is built from 13 residues. Germline V gives CDR1 KGHDR, CDR2 SFDVKD. The DNA of the CDR3 is TGTGCCACCAGTGTCGCGGGGGCGCGGGAGCAGTACTTC. Its protein is CATSVAGAREQYF.

There are a few counts of this clonotype. This chain connects TRBV6-1 to TRBJ2-7; no definite D call. Germline V CDR1 and CDR2: MNHNS, SASEGT. V was pared by 4 bases and J by 5 bases, with 18 bases between. This CDR3 has 15 residues. Written as DNA, the CDR3 is TGTGCCAGCAGTGCCCGAACATCAGTTTGTGACGAGCAGTACTTC. Encoded protein: CASSARTSVCDEQYF.

This clonotype was seen many times. This chain links TRBV24-1 with TRBJ2-5, with 8 bases aligning to TRBD2. V lost 7 bases and J lost 5; bases outside the gene matches: 14. Looked up from germline, CDR1 is KGHDR and CDR2 is SFDVKD. The CDR3 contains 16 residues. The CDR3 is CATSFGSGTRGETQYF. In nucleotides, the CDR3 is TGTGCCACCAGCTTTGGTTCCGGGACTAGGGGCGAGACCCAGTACTTC.

This clonotype was counted only a few times. The rearrangement links TRBV5-6 to TRBJ1-4; a possible D gene is TRBD1 (6 bases). CDR3 length: 13 amino acids. Germline V gives CDR1 SGHDT, CDR2 YYEEEE. Trimming pared 4 bases from V and 10 bases from J, leaving 14 bases between. The CDR3 region has the DNA TGTGCCAGCAGCCGCGACAGGTCGGGAAAACTGTTTTTT. Translated: CASSRDRSGKLFF.

This clonotype showed up just a few times. V is TRBV6-1 and J is TRBJ1-4, with D tentatively TRBD1 (5 bases). Germline V gene lookup returns CDR1 MNHNS and CDR2 SASEGT. V lost 6 bases, J lost 0 bases, and 14 bases lay in between. The CDR3 extends over 16 amino acids. The CDR3 nucleotides are TGTGCCAGCAGGGGTGCGGGGACTGCAACTAATGAAAAACTGTTTTTT. This encodes CASRGAGTATNEKLFF.

This chain uses TRBV20-1 with TRBJ1-3; D is ambiguous. Trimming stripped 2 bases from V and 1 base from J, with 12 bases between. Germline V gene lookup returns CDR1 DFQATT and CDR2 SNEGSKA (reference sequence). The CDR3 runs 15 residues. This chain's CDR3 is CSARSTLGSGNTIYF. The CDR3 nucleotides read TGCAGTGCTAGAAGTACACTAGGGTCTGGAAACACCATATATTTT.

This clonotype was seen at least ten times. This chain joins TRBV7-8 and TRBJ2-7; a weak D match, TRBD2 (5 bases). The germline V gene has CDR1 SGHVS and CDR2 FQNEAQ. V was cut by 1 base and J by 2 bases, with 9 bases left in between. The length of the CDR3 is 14 residues. CDR3: CASSLVSGTYEQYF. CDR3 sequence (DNA): TGTGCCAGCAGCTTAGTCAGCGGCACCTACGAGCAGTACTTC.

The chain recombines TRBV12-3 or TRBV12-4 with TRBJ2-7; 10 nucleotides line up with TRBD1. V lost 5 bases to trimming and J lost 0 bases; unmatched junction nucleotides: 7. The CDR3 totals 16 residues. The CDR3 region is CASSPSGQGNSYEQYF. CDR3 nucleotide sequence: TGTGCCAGCAGTCCCTCGGGACAGGGGAACTCCTACGAGCAGTACTTC.

This clonotype was seen a handful of times. This chain uses TRBV19 with TRBJ2-2; D is perhaps TRBD1 (6 bases). The ends were cut back, 11 bases at V and 3 bases at J, with 22 bases in the middle. CDR1 LNHDA and CDR2 SQIVND come from the germline V gene (reference sequence). The CDR3 is 16 amino acids. In DNA, the CDR3 is TGTGCCGCGTACCCTCCTTCAGGGGCGGACACCGGGGAGCTGTTTTTT. Translating it yields CAAYPPSGADTGELFF.

This clonotype was recorded at least ten times. The V and J genes are TRBV5-1 and TRBJ2-1, with a weak D call TRBD2 (6 bases). The V gene's germline CDR1 is SGHRS and CDR2 YFSETQ. Trimming left V 4 bases short and J 1 base short, with 12 bases between. This CDR3 is 15 amino acids long. CDR3 coding DNA: TGCGCCAGCAGCCCCAGACTAGATTCCTACAATGAGCAGTTCTTC. Its protein product is CASSPRLDSYNEQFF.

This chain joins TRBV27 and TRBJ2-1; 8 bases map to TRBD2. Trimming at V came to 3 bases and at J to 10 bases, leaving 8 bases not matched to a gene. Germline V gene sequence: CDR1 MNHEY, CDR2 SMNVEV (reference sequence). CDR3 size: 14 residues. CDR3: CASSFRRVAGEQFF. Here the CDR3 DNA reads TGTGCCAGCAGTTTTCGAAGGGTAGCGGGAGAGCAGTTCTTC.

CDR3 in amino acids: CATSRVREGHYNEQFF. In DNA form, the CDR3 reads TGTGCCACCAGCAGAGTACGGGAGGGCCACTACAATGAGCAGTTCTTC. The V gene is TRBV15, the J gene TRBJ2-1; the match to TRBD2 covers 8 bases. CDR1 is LNHNV and CDR2 is YYDKDF in the germline V gene (reference sequence). After removal of 1 base from V and 3 bases from J, the junction contained 5 bases not matched to a gene. The CDR3 is 16 residues long.

About this clonotype itself: This may be a read error: a much more frequent sequence differs by one nucleotide. The chain links TRBV5-8 to TRBJ1-1, with D perhaps TRBD1 (5 bases). Germline assignment: CDR1 SGHTS and CDR2 YDEGEE. This CDR3 has 14 amino acids. In DNA form, the CDR3 reads TGTGCCAGCAGCCAGGACATTAGGAACACTGAAACTTTCTTT. This encodes CASSQDIRNTETFF.

In its sample, this clonotype was seen a few times. The chain uses TRBV19 and TRBJ1-5; tentatively, D is TRBD1 (5 bases). V lost 8 bases and J lost 1, with 12 bases in between. CDR3 size: 14 residues. CDR1 LNHDA and CDR2 SQIVND come from the germline V gene (reference sequence). The CDR3 is CASGDARSNQPQHF. As DNA, the CDR3 is TGTGCCAGTGGGGACGCAAGGAGCAATCAGCCCCAGCATTTT. Together with reference TRBV19 and TRBJ1-5, the CDR3 gives the full variable domain: DGGITQSPKYLFRKEGQNVTLSCEQNLNHDAMYWYRQDPGQGLRLIYYSQIVNDFQKGDIAEGYSVSREKKESFPLTVTSAQKNPTAFYLCASGDARSNQPQHFGDGTRLSIL.

This clonotype has a count of ten or more. The chain employs TRBV12-3 or TRBV12-4 and TRBJ2-1; possible D gene TRBD2, 6 bases. The CDR3 extends over 17 amino acids. V lost 4 bases to trimming and J lost 0 bases, with 16 bases between them. CDR3 in DNA: TGTGCCAGCAGTTCTGTGGGGGGATTAAGCTCCTACAATGAGCAGTTCTTC. Residues: CASSSVGGLSSYNEQFF.

The chain joins TRBV5-5 to TRBJ1-1; D is unresolved. The V and J ends lost 2 bases and 6 bases respectively, with 11 bases between them. The germline V gene encodes CDR1 SGHKS and CDR2 YYEKEE (reference sequence). The CDR3 runs to 13 residues. CDR3 protein: CASSFQGKAEAFF. The CDR3 DNA follows: TGTGCCAGCAGCTTTCAAGGAAAGGCTGAAGCTTTCTTT.

This clonotype was seen repeatedly, ten times or more. The chain has TRBV7-8 and TRBJ1-3, with 8 bases identical to TRBD1. The CDR3 runs 15 residues. Trimming removed 5 bases from V and 4 bases from J; junction bases left unmatched: 7. Germline lookup yields CDR1 SGHVS and CDR2 FQNEAQ. As DNA, the CDR3 is TGTGCCAGCAGCCCCGACAGGGGAGTAGGAAACACCATATATTTT. It codes for CASSPDRGVGNTIYF.

The chain combines TRBV9 with TRBJ2-1; 9 nucleotides match TRBD2. This CDR3 comprises 14 residues. V lost 3 bases to trimming and J lost 8 bases; unmatched junction nucleotides: 6. The V gene's germline CDR1 is SGDLS and CDR2 YYNGEE. The CDR3 here is CASSGLAERHEQFF. CDR3 coding DNA: TGTGCCAGCAGCGGACTAGCGGAGAGGCATGAGCAGTTCTTC.

J is TRBJ2-1 and V is TRBV5-1; TRBD2 might be the D (6 bases). The CDR3 contains 16 residues. Germline V gene data show CDR1 as SGHRS and CDR2 as YFSETQ. Trimming shortened V by 4 bases and J by 10 bases, and 24 bases separated the two germline ends. The CDR3 DNA reads as TGCGCCAGCAGCCCCGGCGGGGTGAAGAGAGGTAGGGAGCAGTTCTTC. Amino acids: CASSPGGVKRGREQFF. Using reference TRBV5-1 and TRBJ2-1 for the parts outside the CDR3, the full variable domain is KAGVTQTPRYLIKTRGQQVTLSCSPISGHRSVSWYQQTPGQGLQFLFEYFSETQRNKGNFPGRFSGRQFSNSRSEMNVSTLELGDSALYLCASSPGGVKRGREQFFGPGTRLTVL.

This clonotype has a handful of counts. The rearrangement uses TRBV5-4 and TRBJ2-5; weak D call: TRBD2 (5 bases). The germline V gene encodes CDR1 SGHNT and CDR2 YYREEE (reference sequence). The V and J ends lost 4 bases and 4 bases respectively, with 23 bases between them. CDR3 size: 17 residues. CDR3 sequence: CASSPGPAGGRRETQYF. In DNA, the CDR3 is TGTGCCAGCAGCCCCGGCCCAGCTGGAGGAAGGCGAGAGACCCAGTACTTC.

This clonotype showed up many times. The rearrangement joins TRBV2 to TRBJ2-5; no clear D. CDR1 and CDR2 (germline): SNHLY, FYNNEI. V lost 6 bases and J 3 bases, leaving 8 bases between the germline ends. The CDR3 has 12 residues. The CDR3 coding sequence is TGTGCCAGCAGCTACTCAGAAGAGACCCAGTACTTC. Its translation is CASSYSEETQYF.

This clonotype appeared a few times. The chain is built from TRBV5-1 and TRBJ2-5; D is unclear. Germline values: CDR1 SGHRS, CDR2 YFSETQ. This CDR3 has 14 residues. V gave up 6 bases and J gave up 2 bases, with 14 bases separating them. CDR3 sequence reads: CASTRNSGQETQYF. For the CDR3, the DNA is TGCGCCAGCACCCGCAATTCCGGACAAGAGACCCAGTACTTC.

This clonotype was seen repeatedly, ten times or more. One end of the junction is discordant with germline, which a read error may explain. This chain uses TRBV3-1 with TRBJ2-1; D is undetermined. Germline V gene data show CDR1 as LGHDT and CDR2 as YNNKEL (reference sequence). This CDR3 has 13 amino acids. The CDR3 reads CASSLGSNNEQFF. In DNA form, the CDR3 reads TGTGCCAGCAGCCTTGGCTCCAACAATGAGCAGTTCTTC.